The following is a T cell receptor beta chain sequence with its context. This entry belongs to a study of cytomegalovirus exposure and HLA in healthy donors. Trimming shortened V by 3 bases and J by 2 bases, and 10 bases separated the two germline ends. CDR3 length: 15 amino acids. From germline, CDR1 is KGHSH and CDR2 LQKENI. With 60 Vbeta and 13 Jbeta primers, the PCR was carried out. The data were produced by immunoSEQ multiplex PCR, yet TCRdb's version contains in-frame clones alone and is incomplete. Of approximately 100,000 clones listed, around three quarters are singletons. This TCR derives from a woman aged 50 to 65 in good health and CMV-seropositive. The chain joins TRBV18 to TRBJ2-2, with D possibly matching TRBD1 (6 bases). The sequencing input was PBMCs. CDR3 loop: CASSPRDINTGELFF. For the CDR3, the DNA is TGTGCCAGCTCACCCAGGGACATTAACACCGGGGAGCTGTTTTTT.